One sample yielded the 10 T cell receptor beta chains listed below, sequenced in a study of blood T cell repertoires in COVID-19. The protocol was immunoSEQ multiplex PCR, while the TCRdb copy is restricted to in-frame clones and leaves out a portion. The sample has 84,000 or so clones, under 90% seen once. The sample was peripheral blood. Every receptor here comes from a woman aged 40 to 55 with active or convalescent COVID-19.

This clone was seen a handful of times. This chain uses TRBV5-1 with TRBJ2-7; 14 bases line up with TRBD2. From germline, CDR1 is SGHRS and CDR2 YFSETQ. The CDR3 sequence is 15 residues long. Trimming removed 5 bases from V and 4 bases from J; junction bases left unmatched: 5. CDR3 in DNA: TGCGCCAGCAGTCCGACTAGCGGGAGGGAGTACGAGCAGTACTTC. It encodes CASSPTSGREYEQYF.

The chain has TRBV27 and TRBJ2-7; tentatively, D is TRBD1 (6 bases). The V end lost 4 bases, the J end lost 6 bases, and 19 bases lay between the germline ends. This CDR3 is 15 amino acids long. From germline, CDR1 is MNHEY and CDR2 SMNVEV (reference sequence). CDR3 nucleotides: TGTGCCAGCAGTTCCTCCGGGACAACCTTCCGCGAGCAGTACTTC. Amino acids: CASSSSGTTFREQYF.

The CDR3 DNA is TGTGCCAGCAGTCCCCGGACGGGACAGGGCTATGGCTACACCTTC. It is translated as CASSPRTGQGYGYTF. The V and J genes are TRBV27 and TRBJ1-2; TRBD1 agrees at 9 bases. Germline trimming cut 5 bases from V and 4 bases from J; bases unmatched to any gene: 8. Per germline, CDR1 MNHEY and CDR2 SMNVEV (reference sequence). This CDR3 is 15 amino acids long.

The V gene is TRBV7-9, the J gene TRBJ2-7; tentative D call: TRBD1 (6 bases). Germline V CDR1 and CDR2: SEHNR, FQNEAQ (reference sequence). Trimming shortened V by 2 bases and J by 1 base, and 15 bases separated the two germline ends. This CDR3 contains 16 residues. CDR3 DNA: TGTGCCAGCAGCTTAACAATGACAGGCCCATCCTACGAGCAGTACTTC. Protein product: CASSLTMTGPSYEQYF. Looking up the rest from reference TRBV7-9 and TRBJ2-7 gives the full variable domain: DTGVSQNPRHKITKRGQNVTFRCDPISEHNRLYWYRQTLGQGPEFLTYFQNEAQLEKSRLLSDRFSAERPKGSFSTLEIQRTEQGDSAMYLCASSLTMTGPSYEQYFGPGTRLTVT.

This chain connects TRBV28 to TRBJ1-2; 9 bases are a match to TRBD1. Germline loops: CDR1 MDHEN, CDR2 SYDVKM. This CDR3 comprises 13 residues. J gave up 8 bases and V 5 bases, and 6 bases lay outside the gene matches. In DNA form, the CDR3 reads TGTGCCAGCAGTCTCGGGACAGGGAACGGCTACACCTTC. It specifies CASSLGTGNGYTF.

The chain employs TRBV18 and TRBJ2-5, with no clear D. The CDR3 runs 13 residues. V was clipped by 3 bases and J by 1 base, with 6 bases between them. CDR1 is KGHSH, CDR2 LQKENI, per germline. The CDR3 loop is CASSPGPQETQYF. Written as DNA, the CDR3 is TGTGCCAGCTCACCTGGGCCCCAAGAGACCCAGTACTTC.

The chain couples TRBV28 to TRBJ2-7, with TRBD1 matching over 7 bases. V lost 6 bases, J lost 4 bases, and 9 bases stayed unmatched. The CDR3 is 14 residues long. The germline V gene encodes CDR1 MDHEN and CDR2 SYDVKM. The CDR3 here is CASSRPGQTYEQYF. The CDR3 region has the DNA TGTGCCAGCAGCCGGCCGGGACAGACTTACGAGCAGTACTTC. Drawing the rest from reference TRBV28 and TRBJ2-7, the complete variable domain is DVKVTQSSRYLVKRTGEKVFLECVQDMDHENMFWYRQDPGLGLRLIYFSYDVKMKEKGDIPEGYSVSREKKERFSLILESASTNQTSMYLCASSRPGQTYEQYFGPGTRLTVT.

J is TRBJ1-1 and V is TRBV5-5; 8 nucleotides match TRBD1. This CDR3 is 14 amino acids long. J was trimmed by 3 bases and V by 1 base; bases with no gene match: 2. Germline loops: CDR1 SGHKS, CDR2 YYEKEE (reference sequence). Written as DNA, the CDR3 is TGTGCCAGCAGCTTGCAGGGGGCGCACACTGAAGCTTTCTTT. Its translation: CASSLQGAHTEAFF. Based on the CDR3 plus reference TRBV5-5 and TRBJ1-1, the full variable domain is DAGVTQSPTHLIKTRGQQVTLRCSPISGHKSVSWYQQVLGQGPQFIFQYYEKEERGRGNFPDRFSARQFPNYSSELNVNALLLGDSALYLCASSLQGAHTEAFFGQGTRLTVV.

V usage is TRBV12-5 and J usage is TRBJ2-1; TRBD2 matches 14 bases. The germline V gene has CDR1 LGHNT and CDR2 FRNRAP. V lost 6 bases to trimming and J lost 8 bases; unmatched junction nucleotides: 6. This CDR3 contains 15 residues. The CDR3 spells CASGPGLAGGDEQFF. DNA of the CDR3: TGTGCTAGTGGCCCAGGACTAGCGGGGGGAGATGAGCAGTTCTTC.

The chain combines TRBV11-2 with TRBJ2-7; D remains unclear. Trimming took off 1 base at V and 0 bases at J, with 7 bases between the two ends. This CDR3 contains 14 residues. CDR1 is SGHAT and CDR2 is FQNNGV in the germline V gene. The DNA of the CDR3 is TGTGCCAGCAGCTTAGCTGGCCTCTCCTACGAGCAGTACTTC. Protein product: CASSLAGLSYEQYF.